The 15 T cell receptor beta chains given below trace back to one sample, sequenced in a study of OX40 agonist ivuxolimab in advanced cancers. Sequencing used immunoSEQ multiplex PCR; TCRdb keeps in-frame clones, though not all of them. The table records 65,000 to 70,000 clones, 82% of them present only once. The sequencing used CD4+ or CD8+ T cells sorted from blood, collected in a trial of the OX40 agonist ivuxolimab. Receptors originate from an adult with an advanced solid tumor such as melanoma, head and neck, liver or kidney cancer.

In its sample, this clone was seen a few times. This chain connects TRBV5-1 to TRBJ1-1; D unclear. Germline-derived CDR1 and CDR2 are SGHRS and YFSETQ. Trimming left V 4 bases short and J 1 base short, with 8 bases between. The length of the CDR3 is 13 residues. CDR3 sequence: CASSSQTNTEAFF. The CDR3 nucleotides read TGCGCCAGCAGCAGTCAGACGAACACTGAAGCTTTCTTT. Together with reference TRBV5-1 and TRBJ1-1, the CDR3 gives the full variable domain: KAGVTQTPRYLIKTRGQQVTLSCSPISGHRSVSWYQQTPGQGLQFLFEYFSETQRNKGNFPGRFSGRQFSNSRSEMNVSTLELGDSALYLCASSSQTNTEAFFGQGTRLTVV.

This clone was seen a few times. CDR3 sequence reads: CASSSRTGGTEAFF. The CDR3, as DNA: TGCGCCAGCAGCTCTCGGACAGGGGGGACTGAAGCTTTCTTT. The chain has TRBV5-1 and TRBJ1-1, with 10 positions matching TRBD1. This CDR3 has 14 residues. After removal of 3 bases from V and 5 bases from J, the junction contained 4 bases not matched to a gene. The germline gives CDR1 SGHRS, CDR2 YFSETQ.

The chain joins TRBV30 to TRBJ1-2; 9 bases map to TRBD1. CDR3 length: 14 residues. Trimming took 2 bases from V and 4 from J; bases not matched to a gene: 5. Germline loops: CDR1 GTSNPN, CDR2 SVGIG (reference sequence). This CDR3 is CAWSLDRGSYGYTF. The CDR3 DNA follows: TGTGCCTGGAGTTTGGACAGGGGCTCCTATGGCTACACCTTC.

This rearrangement joins TRBV7-2 to TRBJ1-4; D possibly corresponds to TRBD1 (6 bases). Trimming took off 3 bases at V and 8 bases at J, with 16 bases between the two ends. This CDR3 spans 15 amino acids. Looked up from germline, CDR1 is SGHTA and CDR2 is FQGNSA. The CDR3 reads CASSLWGQGGEKLFF. For the CDR3, the DNA is TGTGCCAGCAGCTTGTGGGGGCAGGGAGGCGAAAAACTGTTTTTT.

The count of this clone is one. The chain has TRBV28 and TRBJ2-6; D may be TRBD1 (5 bases). Germline loops: CDR1 MDHEN, CDR2 SYDVKM. Trimming shortened V by 7 bases and J by 3 bases, and 10 bases separated the two germline ends. This CDR3 spans 14 amino acids. Written as DNA, the CDR3 is TGTGCCAGCACAGGGTATGGTGGGGCCAACGTCCTGACTTTC. It translates to CASTGYGGANVLTF. The variable domain in full, with the rest retrieved from reference TRBV28 and TRBJ2-6, is DVKVTQSSRYLVKRTGEKVFLECVQDMDHENMFWYRQDPGLGLRLIYFSYDVKMKEKGDIPEGYSVSREKKERFSLILESASTNQTSMYLCASTGYGGANVLTFGAGSRLTVL.

The chain employs TRBV6-6 and TRBJ2-1; D is perhaps TRBD1 or TRBD2 (5 bases each). The V gene's germline CDR1 is MNHNY and CDR2 SVGAGI (reference sequence). CDR3 size: 15 residues. V was shortened by 7 bases and J by 8 bases, with 21 bases between the two germline ends. CDR3 loop: CASIPRDAAGDEQFF. The CDR3 DNA reads TGTGCCAGCATTCCCCGGGACGCCGCCGGGGATGAGCAGTTCTTC.

V usage is TRBV28 and J usage is TRBJ2-1, with 9 bases fitting TRBD2. The trim removed 3 bases at V and 2 bases at J, leaving 11 bases unmatched. The CDR3 runs 18 residues. Germline V gene lookup returns CDR1 MDHEN and CDR2 SYDVKM. The CDR3 DNA is TGTGCCAGCAGTTTGGGAAGCGGGGGGATGCGAACCTACAATGAGCAGTTCTTC. Translated, it gives CASSLGSGGMRTYNEQFF.

The chain links TRBV28 to TRBJ1-5; maybe TRBD1 (5 bases). V dropped 2 bases and J dropped 0 bases, with 8 bases sitting between them. From germline, CDR1 is MDHEN and CDR2 SYDVKM. This CDR3 region has 15 residues. CDR3 sequence: CASSLLGASNQPQHF. CDR3 DNA: TGTGCCAGCAGTTTACTAGGGGCTAGCAATCAGCCCCAGCATTTT.

This clone was picked up one time. The J gene is TRBJ1-2, the V gene TRBV27; TRBD1 matches 10 bases. This CDR3 is built from 15 residues. Germline V gives CDR1 MNHEY, CDR2 SMNVEV (reference sequence). V was clipped by 4 bases and J by 5 bases; unmatched bases: 7. The DNA for the CDR3 is TGTGCCAGCAGTTCCGCCGGGACAGGGGATTATGGCTACACCTTC. It yields the protein CASSSAGTGDYGYTF.

The chain is built from TRBV10-1 and TRBJ2-2; D remains ambiguous. Trimming left V 3 bases short and J 7 bases short, with 12 bases between. CDR3 length: 14 amino acids. The germline gives CDR1 WNHNN, CDR2 SYGVQD (reference sequence). CDR3 nucleotides: TGCGCCAGCAGTGACCGGCAGGATGGCGGGGAGCTGTTTTTT. Its protein is CASSDRQDGGELFF.

The rearrangement links TRBV29-1 to TRBJ1-2; D ambiguous. With 0 bases removed from V and 6 bases from J, the gap between germline ends came to 2 bases. Germline CDR1 reads SQVTM; CDR2 reads ANQGSEA. The CDR3 has 10 amino acids. CDR3 sequence reads: CSVEDDGYTF. The DNA for the CDR3 is TGCAGCGTTGAAGACGATGGCTACACCTTC.

This clone came up once. This chain connects TRBV5-1 to TRBJ2-3, with 8 nucleotides matching TRBD2. V was pared by 4 bases and J by 5 bases, with 9 bases of the junction left unmatched. The CDR3 is 15 residues long. Germline V gene sequence: CDR1 SGHRS, CDR2 YFSETQ. CDR3 coding DNA: TGCGCCAGCAGCCCAATCACGGGGGGGCAAGATACGCAGTATTTT. Amino acids: CASSPITGGQDTQYF. The full variable domain, rest sourced from reference TRBV5-1 and TRBJ2-3, is KAGVTQTPRYLIKTRGQQVTLSCSPISGHRSVSWYQQTPGQGLQFLFEYFSETQRNKGNFPGRFSGRQFSNSRSEMNVSTLELGDSALYLCASSPITGGQDTQYFGPGTRLTVL.

This chain joins TRBV19 and TRBJ1-5; D ambiguous. This CDR3 region has 15 residues. V was shortened by 3 bases and J by 2 bases, with 11 bases between the two germline ends. CDR1 and CDR2 (germline): LNHDA, SQIVND (reference sequence). The CDR3 is CASSIFVSGNQPQHF. In nucleotides, the CDR3 is TGTGCCAGTAGTATTTTTGTGTCAGGCAATCAGCCCCAGCATTTT.

This clone has just one count. The CDR3 DNA sequence: TGTGCCAGCACCTCGGGCCCAGGGACCCAGTACTTC. This codes for CASTSGPGTQYF. The chain is built from TRBV2 and TRBJ2-5; D unresolved. Germline CDR1 is SNHLY and CDR2 is FYNNEI. The CDR3 covers 12 residues. V shed 7 bases and J shed 7 bases, with 13 bases lying between them.

The chain couples TRBV28 to TRBJ2-3; D gene uncertain. Germline lookup yields CDR1 MDHEN and CDR2 SYDVKM. There are 12 residues in the CDR3. The V end was cut by 5 bases, the J end by 6 bases, with 9 bases between. The CDR3 DNA is TGTGCCAGCAGTCAACCGTCGGATACGCAGTATTTT. Translated, it gives CASSQPSDTQYF.